The clone carrying this T cell receptor (beta chain) was found a few times. With 6 bases removed from V and 4 bases from J, the gap between germline ends came to 9 bases. Germline V gene data show CDR1 as DFQATT and CDR2 as SNEGSKA (reference sequence). This CDR3 has 11 amino acids. This entry belongs to a study of blood T cells in healthy people across ages. At the level of the study: The template switching approach captured approximately one barcoded beta molecule for every two T cells.

With a J-beta primer mix and a sample-barcoded 5' primer, a second PCR ran about 7 to 11 cycles. From the 5' RACE reads, TCRdb called clonotypes with MiXCR, one entry per CDR3 protein. The table includes about 930,000 distinct CDR3 sequences, 25% to 35% detected once. Aged about 6 to 100, donors were systemically healthy Caucasians from Russia. These data are also associated with another study on T cells of mothers and their children. That report notes: The sample comes from fewer than 10 healthy Caucasian donors: mothers and children.

The TCR was taken from a woman between 40 and 50 years old in good health. V is TRBV20-1 and J is TRBJ1-2; maybe TRBD1 (5 bases). Sample: blood. As DNA, the CDR3 is TGCAGTGCCGACAGTCCCTATGGCTACACCTTC. Its translation: CSADSPYGYTF.